In its sample, the clone carrying this TCR beta chain was seen once. The antigen is undetermined. Sequenced by immunoSEQ multiplex PCR; TCRdb stores in-frame clones only, minus some. Counted here are some 1.4 million clones, roughly 95% occurring once; the ten biggest clones make up roughly 1.2%. This entry belongs to a study of shared clonotypes between healthy human individuals. Study findings and constraints: Clonotypes which were not shared had lower generation probabilities than clonotypes that all four donors shared. In a few donors, 4.5% to 5.5% of naive CD4 clonotypes appeared in common.

In germline, CDR1 is MGHRA, CDR2 YSYEKL. V lost 1 base and J lost 11, with 14 bases in between. The CDR3 is 13 amino acids. Sequenced input: naive CD4+ T cells sorted from blood. The subset was: CD45RA+ positively selected. The receptor was isolated from a man in his thirties or forties in good health. This chain links TRBV4-1 with TRBJ1-1; D unclear. The CDR3 spells CASSQVIVEEAFF. CDR3 nucleotides: TGCGCCAGCAGCCAAGTTATTGTCGAGGAGGCTTTCTTT.